A single sample gave rise to the 20 T cell receptor beta chains below, sequenced in a study of technical replicates of blood from several donors. This table comes from immunoSEQ multiplex PCR, and its TCRdb copy is limited to in-frame clones, with some not included. Here the sample spans around 54,000 clones, approximately 94% being singletons. The sample comprised T cells isolated from PBMCs. The receptors shown here come from a human donor in good health.

CDR3: CASSLGRGNTEAFF. DNA of the CDR3: TGTGCCAGCAGCTTGGGGCGGGGGAACACTGAAGCTTTCTTT. The chain links TRBV5-6 to TRBJ1-1; D unresolved. Trimming took 0 bases from V and 1 from J, leaving 7 bases between them. This CDR3 contains 14 residues. Germline V CDR1 and CDR2: SGHDT, YYEEEE.

V is TRBV5-1 and J is TRBJ1-4; unclear D gene. V lost 4 bases and J 0 bases, leaving 7 bases between the germline ends. The CDR3 loop spans 14 amino acids. Germline V gene lookup returns CDR1 SGHRS and CDR2 YFSETQ. CDR3 region: CASSQQPTNEKLFF. CDR3 sequence (DNA): TGCGCCAGCAGCCAACAGCCAACTAATGAAAAACTGTTTTTT.

As regards this clone: No DNA is shown, since the ends of the CDR3 on it are uncertain; the CDR3 is the one TCRdb lists. This chain links TRBV21-1 with TRBJ2-7; the table's D call of TRBD1 was not tested on the DNA. TRBV21-1 is marked as a pseudogene. The length of the CDR3 is 15 amino acids, counting both ends. The CDR3: CASSIFWGQGSEQYF.

The rearrangement joins TRBV28 to TRBJ2-1, with 9 bases that match TRBD2. CDR1 and CDR2 from the germline V gene are MDHEN and SYDVKM. The ends lost 2 bases at V and 4 bases at J; junction bases unmatched: 9. The CDR3 runs to 17 residues. The CDR3 bases are TGTGCCAGCAGTTTACACCCTATAGCGGGAGCATACAATGAGCAGTTCTTC. It translates to CASSLHPIAGAYNEQFF.

This chain connects TRBV2 to TRBJ2-3; a possible D gene is TRBD2 (6 bases). The CDR3 spans 17 residues. The germline V gene encodes CDR1 SNHLY and CDR2 FYNNEI. Between the trimmed V and J ends, which lost 1 base and 2 bases, there was a span of 16 bases. Written as DNA, the CDR3 is TGTGCCAGCAGTGAAGAGGTTCTGGGACTCGTCACAGATACGCAGTATTTT. Protein product: CASSEEVLGLVTDTQYF.

The chain carries TRBV30 and TRBJ2-7, with 9 positions matching TRBD2. The CDR3 extends over 14 amino acids. The V segment lost 0 bases and the J segment 5 bases; nucleotides outside the gene matches: 5. Germline-derived CDR1 and CDR2 are GTSNPN and SVGIG (reference sequence). The CDR3 DNA reads as TGTGCCTGGAGTGTCTGGCTAGCGGGAAACGAGCAGTACTTC. It specifies CAWSVWLAGNEQYF. The full variable domain, its missing parts supplied by reference TRBV30 and TRBJ2-7, is SQTIHQWPATLVQPVGSPLSLECTVEGTSNPNLYWYRQAAGRGLQLLFYSVGIGQISSEVPQNLSASRPQDRQFILSSKKLLLSDSGFYLCAWSVWLAGNEQYFGPGTRLTVT.

This clone is a singleton in its sample. The chain uses TRBV7-9 and TRBJ2-7, with a weak D call TRBD2 (5 bases). Germline lookup yields CDR1 SEHNR and CDR2 FQNEAQ (reference sequence). The CDR3 totals 14 residues. The V and J ends lost 1 base and 7 bases respectively, with 14 bases between them. The CDR3: CASSLEEAAREQYF. The CDR3, as DNA: TGTGCCAGCAGCTTAGAGGAGGCGGCCAGGGAGCAGTACTTC.

The chain is built from TRBV28 and TRBJ2-1, with 8 bases matching TRBD2. The CDR3 runs to 15 residues. Per germline, CDR1 MDHEN and CDR2 SYDVKM. Trimming removed 6 bases from V and 8 bases from J; junction bases left unmatched: 12. The CDR3 spells CASSPPGLVRDEQFF. In DNA form, the CDR3 reads TGTGCCAGCAGCCCACCGGGACTAGTTCGGGATGAGCAGTTCTTC.

CDR3 in DNA: TGCGCCAGCAGTGAGTCGTTGGCGGGGGCCGAGCAGTACTTC. It yields the protein CASSESLAGAEQYF. The chain combines TRBV10-1 with TRBJ2-7; D is possibly TRBD2 (7 bases). This CDR3 is built from 14 residues. Per the germline V gene, CDR1 is WNHNN and CDR2 is SYGVQD (reference sequence). The V and J ends lost 0 bases and 6 bases respectively, with 12 bases between them.

The chain carries TRBV6-5 and TRBJ1-2, with 10 bases lining up with TRBD1. The length of the CDR3 is 15 residues. CDR1 and CDR2 from the germline V gene are MNHEY and SVGAGI. Losses at the gene ends were 5 bases for V and 0 bases for J; bases not matched to a gene: 3. CDR3 loop: CASSRTGGANYGYTF. CDR3 nucleotide sequence: TGTGCCAGCAGTAGGACAGGGGGTGCTAACTATGGCTACACCTTC.

This clone was seen a single time. The V and J genes are TRBV5-1 and TRBJ2-7; possible D gene TRBD2, 7 bases. Trimming left V 2 bases short and J 0 bases short, with 18 bases between. The CDR3 runs to 17 residues. CDR1 and CDR2 (germline): SGHRS, YFSETQ. CDR3 loop: CASSLRGGALFSYEQYF. CDR3 DNA sequence: TGCGCCAGCAGCTTAAGGGGGGGGGCCCTTTTCTCCTACGAGCAGTACTTC.

The V and J genes are TRBV5-5 and TRBJ2-1, with D maybe TRBD1 (5 bases). There are 15 residues in the CDR3. Germline V lookup: CDR1 SGHKS, CDR2 YYEKEE (reference sequence). V was pared by 0 bases and J by 1 base, with 8 bases between. CDR3 region: CASSLAQGSYNEQFF. CDR3 coding DNA: TGTGCCAGCAGCTTGGCGCAGGGATCCTACAATGAGCAGTTCTTC.

This clone has just a few counts. The chain employs TRBV10-3 and TRBJ1-1; a possible D gene is TRBD1 (5 bases). The CDR3 is 12 residues long. CDR1 is ENHRY and CDR2 is SYGVKD in the germline V gene. V lost 2 bases to trimming and J lost 7 bases, with 8 bases between them. In DNA form, the CDR3 reads TGTGCCATCAGTGAGCAGGGTCTTGAAGCTTTCTTT. This sequence encodes CAISEQGLEAFF.

This sequence joins TRBV4-2 and TRBJ2-7; possible D gene TRBD2, 5 bases. Germline V lookup: CDR1 LGHNA, CDR2 YNFKEQ. The CDR3 loop spans 15 amino acids. With 1 base removed from V and 3 bases from J, the gap between germline ends came to 13 bases. CDR3 in DNA: TGTGCCAGCAGCCAAGCGGCGGCTCGGGGCTACGAGCAGTACTTC. It yields the protein CASSQAAARGYEQYF.

The count of this clone is one. The chain has TRBV14 and TRBJ2-5, with TRBD2 matching over 13 bases. The germline CDR1 and CDR2 sequences are SGHDN and FVKESK. This CDR3 spans 15 amino acids. With 4 bases clipped from V and 6 bases from J, the junction kept 5 bases outside the gene matches. CDR3 sequence reads: CASSLGLAGVKTQYF. CDR3 DNA sequence: TGTGCCAGCAGCCTTGGACTAGCGGGAGTTAAGACCCAGTACTTC.

The chain recombines TRBV11-2 with TRBJ1-1; 7 bases map to TRBD1. After removal of 5 bases from V and 3 bases from J, the junction contained 9 bases not matched to a gene. The CDR3 totals 15 residues. Germline CDR1 is SGHAT and CDR2 is FQNNGV. This CDR3 reads CASSDSPGGYTEAFF. The CDR3 DNA follows: TGTGCCAGCAGCGATTCCCCAGGGGGTTACACTGAAGCTTTCTTT.

The chain joins TRBV29-1 to TRBJ1-2; D call uncertain. Germline V gene sequence: CDR1 SQVTM, CDR2 ANQGSEA. The V end was cut by 5 bases, the J end by 4 bases, with 8 bases between. The CDR3 totals 11 residues. Here the CDR3 DNA reads TGCAGCGTTCGAATCGGCTATGGCTACACCTTC. Translated, it gives CSVRIGYGYTF.

This chain joins TRBV7-2 and TRBJ2-7; 15 nucleotides line up with TRBD2. CDR3 length: 18 residues. Germline V CDR1 and CDR2: SGHTA, FQGNSA. After removal of 5 bases from V and 7 bases from J, the junction contained 15 bases not matched to a gene. The CDR3 sequence is CASSQGVGLAGGDREQYF. The CDR3 region has the DNA TGTGCCAGCAGCCAAGGGGTGGGACTAGCGGGAGGAGATCGGGAGCAGTACTTC.

This sequence joins TRBV4-2 and TRBJ2-5; TRBD1 might be the D (6 bases). This CDR3 spans 16 amino acids. Germline-derived CDR1 and CDR2 are LGHNA and YNFKEQ. V lost 0 bases and J 0 bases, leaving 11 bases between the germline ends. DNA of the CDR3: TGTGCCAGCAGCCAAGAACGGGACAACTACCAAGAGACCCAGTACTTC. This sequence encodes CASSQERDNYQETQYF.

The gene calls are TRBV27 and TRBJ2-1, with 8 nucleotides matching TRBD1. J gave up 5 bases and V 9 bases, and 9 bases lay outside the gene matches. CDR1 is MNHEY and CDR2 is SMNVEV in the germline V gene (reference sequence). The CDR3 sequence is 14 residues long. The CDR3 reads CARISKQGDNEQFF. CDR3 in DNA: TGTGCCAGGATATCCAAACAGGGGGACAATGAGCAGTTCTTC.